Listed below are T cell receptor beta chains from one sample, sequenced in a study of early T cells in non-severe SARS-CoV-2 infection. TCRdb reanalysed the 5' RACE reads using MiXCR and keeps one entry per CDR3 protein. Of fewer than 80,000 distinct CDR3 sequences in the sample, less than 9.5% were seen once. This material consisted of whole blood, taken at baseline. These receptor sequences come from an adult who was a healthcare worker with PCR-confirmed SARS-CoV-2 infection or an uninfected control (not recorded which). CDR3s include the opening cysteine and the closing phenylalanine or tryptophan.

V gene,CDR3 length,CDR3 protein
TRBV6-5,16,CASSSGTGHFNYGYTF
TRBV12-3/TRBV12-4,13,CASSLTGPYEQYF
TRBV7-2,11,CASSPSNEQYF
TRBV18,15,CASSPSTVSNQPQHF
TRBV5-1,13,CASSLPGEETQYF
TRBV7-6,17,CASSGRLAGGLLSEQFF
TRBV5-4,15,CASSNPDGRSYEQYF
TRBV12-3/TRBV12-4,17,CASSLHKQGPGANVLTF
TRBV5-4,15,CASSLASEDKNIQYF
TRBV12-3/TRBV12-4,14,CASTSGSGANVLTF
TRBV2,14,CASGGLGGTGELFF
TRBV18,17,CASSPPGLAAFTGELFF
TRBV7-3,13,CASSLTHGQPQHF
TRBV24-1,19,CATSDSSSSLAGRYNEQFF
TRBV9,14,CASSVGQHNSPLHF
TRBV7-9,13,CASSLNKNAEAFF
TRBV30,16,CAWRHGRVRVNTEAFF
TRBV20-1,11,CSAPDSEKLFF
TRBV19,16,CASSSGGHLANYGYTF
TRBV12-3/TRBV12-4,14,CASSFETGPYEQYF
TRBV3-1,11,CASSQVEEQYF
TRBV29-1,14,CSVAGLPVGGELFF
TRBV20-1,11,CSARDQETQYF
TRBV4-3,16,CASSQDTTGTTGELFF